Following are 13 T cell receptor beta chains from one sample sequenced in a study of immune evolution from preneoplasia to lung adenocarcinoma. Assay used: immunoSEQ multiplex PCR; TCRdb lists only in-frame clones, some missing. The sample consists of around 10,000 clones, around 78% of them appearing once. Specimen: FFPE minimally invasive lung adenocarcinoma tissue. The receptor source for this set is a person aged 55-80 years with lung adenocarcinoma.

The V gene is TRBV19, the J gene TRBJ1-5, with D perhaps matching TRBD1 (6 bases). Per the germline V gene, CDR1 is LNHDA and CDR2 is SQIVND (reference sequence). The CDR3 is 15 amino acids. V lost 5 bases and J lost 2, with 13 bases in between. Here the CDR3 DNA reads TGTGCCAGTAGTGGGGGGCTGGTCGGCAATCAGCCCCAGCATTTT. This sequence encodes CASSGGLVGNQPQHF. Full variable domain (remainder filled in from reference TRBV19 and TRBJ1-5): DGGITQSPKYLFRKEGQNVTLSCEQNLNHDAMYWYRQDPGQGLRLIYYSQIVNDFQKGDIAEGYSVSREKKESFPLTVTSAQKNPTAFYLCASSGGLVGNQPQHFGDGTRLSIL.

This clone was seen once. The chain joins TRBV28 to TRBJ1-1, with 7 positions matching TRBD1. V dropped 11 bases and J dropped 5; count of bases not matched to a gene: 14. In germline, CDR1 is MDHEN, CDR2 SYDVKM. The CDR3 totals 14 residues. CDR3 loop: CALLPVHRGTEAFF. For the CDR3, the DNA is TGTGCCCTCCTACCCGTTCACAGGGGAACTGAAGCTTTCTTT.

The rearrangement joins TRBV7-2 to TRBJ2-1, with 16 bases that match TRBD2. Trimming at V came to 2 bases and at J to 7 bases, leaving 5 bases not matched to a gene. The CDR3 has 17 residues. Germline loops: CDR1 SGHTA, CDR2 FQGNSA. The DNA for the CDR3 is TGTGCCAGCAGCTTAAGAGGGACTAGCGGGGGGGTAAATGAGCAGTTCTTC. Amino acid sequence: CASSLRGTSGGVNEQFF. The full variable domain, with the rest looked up from reference TRBV7-2 and TRBJ2-1, is GAGVSQSPSNKVTEKGKDVELRCDPISGHTALYWYRQSLGQGLEFLIYFQGNSAPDKSGLPSDRFSAERTGGSVSTLTIQRTQQEDSAVYLCASSLRGTSGGVNEQFFGPGTRLTVL.

This clone has more than one count but fewer than ten. This chain links TRBV7-6 with TRBJ1-4; no reliable D call. The ends were cut back, 5 bases at V and 3 bases at J, with 13 bases in the middle. The CDR3 is 15 amino acids. Germline-derived CDR1 and CDR2 are SGHVS and FNYEAQ. CDR3 nucleotide sequence: TGTGCCAGCAGCCCCCGGGCTGAGCCTAATGAAAAACTGTTTTTT. Translating it yields CASSPRAEPNEKLFF.

The chain carries TRBV5-4 and TRBJ2-7, with 9 bases that match TRBD1. V lost 4 bases and J lost 2; bases outside the gene matches: 10. Germline V lookup: CDR1 SGHNT, CDR2 YYREEE (reference sequence). The CDR3 has 16 residues. CDR3 sequence reads: CASSRPFGTGPYEQYF. Written as DNA, the CDR3 is TGTGCCAGCAGCCGGCCCTTCGGGACAGGGCCCTACGAGCAGTACTTC.

V is TRBV4-2 and J is TRBJ1-1; unclear D gene. The CDR3 extends over 14 amino acids. V gave up 4 bases and J gave up 1 base, with 10 bases separating them. Germline V CDR1 and CDR2: LGHNA, YNFKEQ. The CDR3 is CASSPTMANTEAFF. The CDR3 DNA sequence: TGTGCCAGCAGCCCTACAATGGCGAACACTGAAGCTTTCTTT.

V gene TRBV6-1 combines with J gene TRBJ2-5, with 7 bases aligning to TRBD2. The last part of the DNA fits TRBJ2-7 better; the J call may be wrong. The CDR3 covers 15 residues. Germline V gene sequence: CDR1 MNHNS, CDR2 SASEGT. CDR3 in DNA: TGTGCCAGCAGTGAAAGCGGGGCCTCGGGTTACGAGCAGTACTTC. It specifies CASSESGASGYEQYF.

J is TRBJ2-7 and V is TRBV27, with 8 bases that match TRBD2. The CDR3 extends over 12 amino acids. After removal of 5 bases from V and 5 bases from J, the junction contained 2 bases not matched to a gene. CDR1 and CDR2 (germline): MNHEY, SMNVEV (reference sequence). This CDR3 reads CASSPGGHEQYF. The CDR3 nucleotides are TGTGCCAGCAGTCCGGGAGGGCACGAGCAGTACTTC.

This sequence joins TRBV7-2 and TRBJ1-6, with D possibly being TRBD1 (5 bases). Trimming took 5 bases from V and 7 from J, leaving 12 bases between them. The germline V gene encodes CDR1 SGHTA and CDR2 FQGNSA. The CDR3 extends over 14 amino acids. CDR3 residues: CASSLGAINSPLHF. The CDR3 DNA reads TGTGCCAGCAGCCTAGGGGCAATCAATTCACCCCTCCACTTT.

The rearrangement uses TRBV6-6 and TRBJ1-5, with D maybe TRBD1 (6 bases). There are 13 residues in the CDR3. Looked up from germline, CDR1 is MNHNY and CDR2 is SVGAGI (reference sequence). V was trimmed by 6 bases and J by 2 bases, leaving 8 bases between them. DNA for the CDR3: TGTGCCAGCAGCCGACAGGGCAATCAGCCCCAGCATTTT. Its protein product is CASSRQGNQPQHF.

In its sample, this clone was seen a few times. At one end the junction does not follow the germline gene, possibly because of a read error. The chain couples TRBV2 to TRBJ2-5; 7 bases fit TRBD1. Germline V gene data show CDR1 as SNHLY and CDR2 as FYNNEI. The CDR3 has 13 residues. Here the CDR3 DNA reads TGTGCCAGCCGCAGGGACAGCCAAGGGACCCAGTACTTC. Translating gives CASRRDSQGTQYF.

The genes are TRBV5-1 and TRBJ2-1, with 9 bases aligning to TRBD2. The CDR3 totals 14 residues. CDR1 is SGHRS and CDR2 is YFSETQ in the germline V gene. V shed 4 bases and J 5 bases; nucleotides not matched to a gene: 4. The CDR3 sequence is CASSTGTSHNEQFF. The CDR3 DNA sequence: TGCGCCAGCAGCACCGGGACTAGCCACAATGAGCAGTTCTTC. Based on the CDR3 plus reference TRBV5-1 and TRBJ2-1, the full variable domain is KAGVTQTPRYLIKTRGQQVTLSCSPISGHRSVSWYQQTPGQGLQFLFEYFSETQRNKGNFPGRFSGRQFSNSRSEMNVSTLELGDSALYLCASSTGTSHNEQFFGPGTRLTVL.

This chain connects TRBV30 to TRBJ2-7; tentatively, D is TRBD1 or TRBD2 (6 bases each). V was pared by 1 base and J by 2 bases, with 12 bases between. Per germline, CDR1 GTSNPN and CDR2 SVGIG (reference sequence). The CDR3 consists of 14 residues. CDR3 bases: TGTGCCTGGAGTGCGGGGGCCGGAACCTACGAGCAGTACTTC. Protein: CAWSAGAGTYEQYF.